This T cell receptor beta chain was identified in a study of radiation and T cells in renal cell carcinoma. The study, taken as a whole, reports: Without pretreatment biopsies, baseline tumor clonotype presence was undetermined.

The CDR3 has 16 residues. V was shortened by 6 bases and J by 1 base, with 17 bases between the two germline ends. Per germline, CDR1 SGHTA and CDR2 FQGNSA. The protocol was immunoSEQ multiplex PCR, while the TCRdb copy is restricted to in-frame clones and leaves out a portion. The sample holds 140,000 to 150,000 clones; 75% to 90% are singletons and the top ten take less than 20%. As for this clone: Its antigen is not identified.

Time point meaning: blood 4 weeks post-SBRT, at nephrectomy. As for treatment: 15 Gy SBRT to primary tumor, nephrectomy 4 weeks later. Nephrectomy followed 15 Gy stereotactic body radiation by 4 weeks. The chain links TRBV7-2 to TRBJ2-3; D is unresolved. The clonotype originates from a woman aged 50 to 60 with renal cell carcinoma. The sequences come from blood, collected from a patient whose treatment included radiotherapy and nephrectomy. The CDR3 is CASRIISAGGTDTQYF. The DNA for the CDR3 is TGTGCCAGCAGAATAATTTCAGCTGGCGGCACAGATACGCAGTATTTT.